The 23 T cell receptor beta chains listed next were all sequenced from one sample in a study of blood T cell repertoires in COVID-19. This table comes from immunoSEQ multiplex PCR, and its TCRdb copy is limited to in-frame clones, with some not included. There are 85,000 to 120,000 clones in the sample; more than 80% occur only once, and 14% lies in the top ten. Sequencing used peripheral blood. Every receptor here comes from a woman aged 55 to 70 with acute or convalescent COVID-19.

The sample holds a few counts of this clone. CDR3 loop: CASSQSGLTGAGKGSTF. The CDR3 DNA reads as TGTGCCAGCAGCCAAAGCGGGCTGACAGGGGCGGGTAAGGGGTCCACCTTC. V gene TRBV3-1 (or the pseudogene TRBV3-2) combines with J gene TRBJ1-2, with TRBD1 matching over 8 bases. Trimming at V came to 2 bases and at J to 13 bases, leaving 21 bases not matched to a gene. The germline CDR1 and CDR2 sequences are LGHDT and YNNKEL (reference sequence). The CDR3 loop spans 17 amino acids.

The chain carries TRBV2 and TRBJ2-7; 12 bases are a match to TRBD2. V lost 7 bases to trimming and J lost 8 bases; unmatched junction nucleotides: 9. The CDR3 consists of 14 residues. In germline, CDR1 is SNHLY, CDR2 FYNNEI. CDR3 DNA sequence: TGTGCCAGCAACCGACTAGCGGGAGAAGTCAAGCAGTACTTC. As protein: CASNRLAGEVKQYF.

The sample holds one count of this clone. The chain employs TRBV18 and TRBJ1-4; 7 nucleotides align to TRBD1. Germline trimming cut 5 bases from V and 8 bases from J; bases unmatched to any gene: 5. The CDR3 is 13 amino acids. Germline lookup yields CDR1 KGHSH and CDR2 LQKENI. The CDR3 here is CASSRDRGEKLFF. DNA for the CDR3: TGTGCCAGCTCAAGGGACAGAGGGGAAAAACTGTTTTTT.

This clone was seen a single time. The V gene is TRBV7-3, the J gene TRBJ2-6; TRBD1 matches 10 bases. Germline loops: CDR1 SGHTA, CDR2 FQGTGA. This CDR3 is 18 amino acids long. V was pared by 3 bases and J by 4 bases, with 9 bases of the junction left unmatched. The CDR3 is CASSLTTGQGYGANVLTF. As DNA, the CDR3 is TGTGCCAGCAGCTTGACCACGGGACAGGGGTACGGGGCCAACGTCCTGACTTTC.

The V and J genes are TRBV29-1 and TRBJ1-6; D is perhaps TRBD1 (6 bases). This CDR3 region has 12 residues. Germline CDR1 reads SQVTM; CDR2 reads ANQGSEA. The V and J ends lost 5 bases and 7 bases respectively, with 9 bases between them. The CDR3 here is CSVRQGNSPLHF. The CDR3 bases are TGCAGCGTTCGGCAGGGGAATTCACCCCTCCACTTT.

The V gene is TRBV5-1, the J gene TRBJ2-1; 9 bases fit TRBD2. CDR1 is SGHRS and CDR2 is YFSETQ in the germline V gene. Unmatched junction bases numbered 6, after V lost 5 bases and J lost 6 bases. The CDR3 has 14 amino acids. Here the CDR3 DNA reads TGCGCCAGCAGGGGCGCGGGGGGGAGCAATGAGCAGTTCTTC. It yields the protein CASRGAGGSNEQFF.

Here the CDR3 reads CASSSQGNTEAFF. CDR3 DNA sequence: TGTGCCAGCAGTTCACAGGGGAACACTGAAGCTTTCTTT. The chain joins TRBV7-3 to TRBJ1-1; the D gene is possibly TRBD1 (6 bases). Trimming removed 6 bases from V and 1 base from J, with 9 bases in between. The germline gives CDR1 SGHTA, CDR2 FQGTGA. The CDR3 sequence is 13 residues long.

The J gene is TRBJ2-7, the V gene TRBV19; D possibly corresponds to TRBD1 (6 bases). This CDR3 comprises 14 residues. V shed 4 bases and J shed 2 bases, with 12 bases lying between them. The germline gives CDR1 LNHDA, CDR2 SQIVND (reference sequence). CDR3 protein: CASSSRDTTYEQYF. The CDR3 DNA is TGTGCCAGTAGTAGTCGGGACACAACCTACGAGCAGTACTTC. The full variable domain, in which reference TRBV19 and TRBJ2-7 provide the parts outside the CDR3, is DGGITQSPKYLFRKEGQNVTLSCEQNLNHDAMYWYRQDPGQGLRLIYYSQIVNDFQKGDIAEGYSVSREKKESFPLTVTSAQKNPTAFYLCASSSRDTTYEQYFGPGTRLTVT.

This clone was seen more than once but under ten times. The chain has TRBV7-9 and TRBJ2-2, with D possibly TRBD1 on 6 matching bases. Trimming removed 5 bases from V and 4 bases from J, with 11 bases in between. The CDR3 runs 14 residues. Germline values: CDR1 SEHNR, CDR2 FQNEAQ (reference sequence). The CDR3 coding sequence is TGTGCCAGCAGCGTACAGGGATTCACCGGGGAGCTGTTTTTT. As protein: CASSVQGFTGELFF.

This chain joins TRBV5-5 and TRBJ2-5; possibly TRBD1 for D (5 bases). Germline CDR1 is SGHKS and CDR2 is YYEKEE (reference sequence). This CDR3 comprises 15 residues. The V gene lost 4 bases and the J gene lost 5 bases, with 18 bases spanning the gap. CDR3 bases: TGTGCCAGCAGCACATCTTGGGGCGCAGAGGAGACCCAGTACTTC. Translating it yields CASSTSWGAEETQYF.

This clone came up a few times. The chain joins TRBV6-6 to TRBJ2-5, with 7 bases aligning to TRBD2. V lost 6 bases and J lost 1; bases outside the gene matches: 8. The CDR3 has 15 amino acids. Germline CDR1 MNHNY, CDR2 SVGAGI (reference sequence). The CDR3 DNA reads TGTGCCAGCAGGACGTCGGGGGGAGTCCAAGAGACCCAGTACTTC. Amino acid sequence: CASRTSGGVQETQYF.

In nucleotides, the CDR3 is TGTGCCAGCAGTCCTGGGGCGTTTAACTCCTACGAGCAGTACTTC. Translated, it gives CASSPGAFNSYEQYF. The genes are TRBV28 and TRBJ2-7; D may be TRBD1 (5 bases). Deletions cut 5 bases from V and 0 bases from J, with 14 bases between. The CDR3 has 15 amino acids. Germline values: CDR1 MDHEN, CDR2 SYDVKM. Full variable domain (rest looked up from reference TRBV28 and TRBJ2-7): DVKVTQSSRYLVKRTGEKVFLECVQDMDHENMFWYRQDPGLGLRLIYFSYDVKMKEKGDIPEGYSVSREKKERFSLILESASTNQTSMYLCASSPGAFNSYEQYFGPGTRLTVT.

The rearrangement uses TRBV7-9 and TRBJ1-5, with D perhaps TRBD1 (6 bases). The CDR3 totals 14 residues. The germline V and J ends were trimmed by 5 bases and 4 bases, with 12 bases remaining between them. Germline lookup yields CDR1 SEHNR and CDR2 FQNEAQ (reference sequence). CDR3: CASSQGGNNQPQHF. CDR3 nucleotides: TGTGCCAGCAGCCAAGGGGGAAATAATCAGCCCCAGCATTTT.

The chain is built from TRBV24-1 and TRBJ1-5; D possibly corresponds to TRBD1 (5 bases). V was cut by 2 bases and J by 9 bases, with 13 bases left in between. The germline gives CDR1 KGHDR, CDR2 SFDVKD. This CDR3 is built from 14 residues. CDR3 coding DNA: TGTGCCACCAGTGATTCGCGCTCTACAGGGCCCCAGCATTTT. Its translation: CATSDSRSTGPQHF.

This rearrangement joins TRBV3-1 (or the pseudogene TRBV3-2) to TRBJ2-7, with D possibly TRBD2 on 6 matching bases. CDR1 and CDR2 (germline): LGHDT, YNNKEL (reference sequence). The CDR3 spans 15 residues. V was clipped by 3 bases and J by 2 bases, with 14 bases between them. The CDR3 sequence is CASSHGTWGAYEQYF. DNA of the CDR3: TGTGCCAGCAGCCATGGGACCTGGGGGGCCTACGAGCAGTACTTC.

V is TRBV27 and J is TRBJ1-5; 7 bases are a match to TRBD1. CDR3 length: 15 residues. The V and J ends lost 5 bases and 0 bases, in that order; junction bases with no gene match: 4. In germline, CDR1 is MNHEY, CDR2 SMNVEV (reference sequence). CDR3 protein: CASSATGYSNQPQHF. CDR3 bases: TGTGCCAGCAGTGCGACAGGGTATAGCAATCAGCCCCAGCATTTT.

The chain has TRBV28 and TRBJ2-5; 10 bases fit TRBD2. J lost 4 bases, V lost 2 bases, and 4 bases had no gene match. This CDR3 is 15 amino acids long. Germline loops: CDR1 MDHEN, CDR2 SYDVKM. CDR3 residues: CASSLPSGRAETQYF. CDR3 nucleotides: TGTGCCAGCAGTTTACCTAGCGGGAGAGCAGAGACCCAGTACTTC.

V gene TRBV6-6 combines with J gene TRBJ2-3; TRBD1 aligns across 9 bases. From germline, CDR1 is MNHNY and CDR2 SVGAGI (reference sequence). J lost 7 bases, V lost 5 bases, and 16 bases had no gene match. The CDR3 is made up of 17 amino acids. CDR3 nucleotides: TGTGCCAGCAGTCCCTTACAGGGGGCGCTTATTCGAAATACGCAGTATTTT. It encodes CASSPLQGALIRNTQYF.

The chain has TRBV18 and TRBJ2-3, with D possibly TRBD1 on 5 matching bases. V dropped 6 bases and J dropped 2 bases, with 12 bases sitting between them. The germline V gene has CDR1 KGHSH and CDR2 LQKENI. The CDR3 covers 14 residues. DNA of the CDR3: TGTGCCAGCTCGCAGGGTGTGGACACAGATACGCAGTATTTT. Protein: CASSQGVDTDTQYF.

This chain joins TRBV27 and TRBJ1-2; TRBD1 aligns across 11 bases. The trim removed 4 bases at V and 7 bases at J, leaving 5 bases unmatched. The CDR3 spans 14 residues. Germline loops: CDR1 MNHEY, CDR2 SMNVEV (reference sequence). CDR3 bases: TGTGCCAGCAGTTACAGGGACAGGGGGGGTGGCTACACCTTC. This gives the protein CASSYRDRGGGYTF.

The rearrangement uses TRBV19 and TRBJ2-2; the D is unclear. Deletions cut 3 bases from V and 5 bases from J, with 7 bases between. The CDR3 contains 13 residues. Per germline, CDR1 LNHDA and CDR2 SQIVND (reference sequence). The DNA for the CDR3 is TGTGCCAGTAGTATCCCCGGGACCGGGGAGCTGTTTTTT. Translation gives CASSIPGTGELFF.

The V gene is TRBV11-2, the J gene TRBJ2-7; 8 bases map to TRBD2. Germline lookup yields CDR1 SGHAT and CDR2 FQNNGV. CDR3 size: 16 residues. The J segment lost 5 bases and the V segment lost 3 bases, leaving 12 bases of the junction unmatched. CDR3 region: CASSFAIGAGGHEQYF. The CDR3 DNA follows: TGTGCCAGCAGCTTTGCAATCGGGGCGGGGGGCCACGAGCAGTACTTC.

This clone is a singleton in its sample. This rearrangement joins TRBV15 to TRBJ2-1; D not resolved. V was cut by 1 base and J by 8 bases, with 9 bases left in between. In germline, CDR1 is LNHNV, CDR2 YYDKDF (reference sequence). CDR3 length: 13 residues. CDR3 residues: CATSRAFSDEQFF. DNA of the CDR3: TGTGCCACCAGCAGAGCATTTAGTGATGAGCAGTTCTTC.